The sequence of this T cell receptor beta chain was determined in a study of early T cells in non-severe SARS-CoV-2 infection. This clonotype was seen at least ten times. TCRdb reprocessed the 5' RACE reads with MiXCR, giving one entry per CDR3 protein. The table shows about 84,000 distinct CDR3 sequences, with 12% occurring only once. This TCR was sampled from an adult who was a healthcare worker with PCR-confirmed SARS-CoV-2 infection or an uninfected control (not recorded which). Sequencing was done on a sample of whole blood.

In DNA, the CDR3 is TGCGCCAGCAAGCTGGAACAAGCAAACACTGAAGCTTTCTTT. Protein sequence: CASKLEQANTEAFF. This sequence joins TRBV5-1 and TRBJ1-1; D remains unclear. V shed 6 bases and J shed 2 bases, with 14 bases lying between them. CDR1 is SGHRS and CDR2 is YFSETQ in the germline V gene. CDR3 length: 14 amino acids.